This passage covers 9 T cell receptor beta chains from one sample sequenced in a study of T cells in tuberculosis. Measured with immunoSEQ multiplex PCR; TCRdb has only the in-frame clones, and not every one. The data hold around 45,000 clones, with roughly 94% observed a single time. Material: PBMCs. Receptor source: a donor aged 10-29 years with latent tuberculosis or without tuberculosis infection. Some clones in this sample may be carry-over from other donors' samples.

The chain combines TRBV2 with TRBJ2-7; a weak D match, TRBD2 (5 bases). The CDR3 contains 13 residues. The V end lost 4 bases, the J end lost 5 bases, and 12 bases lay between the germline ends. Germline V lookup: CDR1 SNHLY, CDR2 FYNNEI. CDR3 residues: CASSAEAGDEQYF. The CDR3 region has the DNA TGTGCCAGCAGTGCAGAGGCCGGGGACGAGCAGTACTTC.

CDR3 region: CASSYRGTEAFF. As DNA, the CDR3 is TGTGCCAGCAGTTACAGGGGAACTGAAGCTTTCTTT. This chain connects TRBV28 to TRBJ1-1; 7 positions match TRBD1. Germline V gene sequence: CDR1 MDHEN, CDR2 SYDVKM. J lost 5 bases, V lost 4 bases, and 1 base had no gene match. The CDR3 extends over 12 amino acids.

This chain connects TRBV19 to TRBJ2-1; 7 bases match TRBD2. There are 13 residues in the CDR3. Germline V gene lookup returns CDR1 LNHDA and CDR2 SQIVND (reference sequence). With 10 bases clipped from V and 8 bases from J, the junction kept 11 bases outside the gene matches. The CDR3 is CATDWGGGDEQFF. The CDR3 DNA sequence: TGTGCCACAGACTGGGGGGGTGGTGATGAGCAGTTCTTC.

This chain connects TRBV7-8 to TRBJ2-7, with 9 bases fitting TRBD1. The CDR3 covers 15 residues. Trimming at V came to 7 bases and at J to 5 bases, leaving 12 bases not matched to a gene. CDR1 SGHVS and CDR2 FQNEAQ come from the germline V gene. Here the CDR3 DNA reads TGTGCCAGCAACCAACAGGGACAGGGTTTCCACGAGCAGTACTTC. It encodes CASNQQGQGFHEQYF.

The chain is built from TRBV11-2 and TRBJ2-6; D is perhaps TRBD1 (5 bases). The CDR3 length is 15 residues. V lost 4 bases and J lost 0, with 7 bases in between. Germline CDR1 is SGHAT and CDR2 is FQNNGV. This chain's CDR3 is CASSWGGSGANVLTF. The CDR3 DNA sequence: TGTGCCAGCAGCTGGGGCGGCTCTGGGGCCAACGTCCTGACTTTC.

The rearrangement joins TRBV19 to TRBJ1-3; 9 positions match TRBD1. This CDR3 contains 15 residues. With 7 bases clipped from V and 0 bases from J, the junction kept 4 bases outside the gene matches. CDR1 is LNHDA and CDR2 is SQIVND in the germline V gene (reference sequence). CDR3 amino acids: CASIKTGGSGNTIYF. CDR3 sequence (DNA): TGTGCCAGTATAAAGACAGGGGGCTCTGGAAACACCATATATTTT. The full variable domain, completed using reference TRBV19 and TRBJ1-3, is DGGITQSPKYLFRKEGQNVTLSCEQNLNHDAMYWYRQDPGQGLRLIYYSQIVNDFQKGDIAEGYSVSREKKESFPLTVTSAQKNPTAFYLCASIKTGGSGNTIYFGEGSWLTVV.

The chain uses TRBV6-1 and TRBJ2-5; 12 nucleotides match TRBD2. Unmatched junction bases numbered 11, after V lost 0 bases and J lost 0 bases. Germline lookup yields CDR1 MNHNS and CDR2 SASEGT. The CDR3 is 20 amino acids. CDR3 DNA: TGTGCCAGCAGTGAAGCGCGGCTAGCGGGAGGGCCAGTGTACCAAGAGACCCAGTACTTC. Translation: CASSEARLAGGPVYQETQYF.

This chain uses TRBV27 with TRBJ2-1, with a weak D call TRBD2 (5 bases). V was clipped by 5 bases and J by 5 bases, with 13 bases between them. The CDR3 runs to 14 residues. Germline values: CDR1 MNHEY, CDR2 SMNVEV (reference sequence). The CDR3 DNA reads TGTGCCAGCAGTCCCCGAACTAGTCACAATGAGCAGTTCTTC. Its protein is CASSPRTSHNEQFF.

This chain joins TRBV6-6 and TRBJ2-1; no reliable D call. This CDR3 region has 13 residues. Per germline, CDR1 MNHNY and CDR2 SVGAGI (reference sequence). Deletions cut 4 bases from V and 5 bases from J, with 9 bases between. Here the CDR3 reads CASSLKANNEQFF. In DNA form, the CDR3 reads TGTGCCAGCAGTTTGAAAGCGAACAATGAGCAGTTCTTC.